The present entry profiles one TCR beta chain with its context. As yet, its antigen is unknown. V lost 7 bases, J lost 3 bases, and 10 bases lay in between. The CDR3 consists of 12 residues. Germline V CDR1 and CDR2: MNHEY, SVGAGI. Data came from immunoSEQ multiplex PCR; TCRdb stores just in-frame clones and leaves some out. The data contain fewer than 45,000 clones, roughly four fifths of them singletons. Each patient experienced a relapse that followed autologous stem cell transplantation, and brentuximab vedotin exposure varied. This sample was taken from a study of PD-1 blockade in classical Hodgkin lymphoma. Study findings and constraints: Exclusion applied to patients who initiated nivolumab less than 1 year following ASCT. Those achieving complete response showed baseline diversity like newly diagnosed patients.

This TCR was recovered from a human donor with classical Hodgkin lymphoma. The chain recombines TRBV6-5 with TRBJ2-7, with D maybe TRBD1 (5 bases). The sample was peripheral blood mononuclear cells (PBMCs), taken at baseline. As DNA, the CDR3 is TGTGCCAGCATCAGGGCGCTCTACGAGCAGTACTTC. Protein sequence: CASIRALYEQYF.